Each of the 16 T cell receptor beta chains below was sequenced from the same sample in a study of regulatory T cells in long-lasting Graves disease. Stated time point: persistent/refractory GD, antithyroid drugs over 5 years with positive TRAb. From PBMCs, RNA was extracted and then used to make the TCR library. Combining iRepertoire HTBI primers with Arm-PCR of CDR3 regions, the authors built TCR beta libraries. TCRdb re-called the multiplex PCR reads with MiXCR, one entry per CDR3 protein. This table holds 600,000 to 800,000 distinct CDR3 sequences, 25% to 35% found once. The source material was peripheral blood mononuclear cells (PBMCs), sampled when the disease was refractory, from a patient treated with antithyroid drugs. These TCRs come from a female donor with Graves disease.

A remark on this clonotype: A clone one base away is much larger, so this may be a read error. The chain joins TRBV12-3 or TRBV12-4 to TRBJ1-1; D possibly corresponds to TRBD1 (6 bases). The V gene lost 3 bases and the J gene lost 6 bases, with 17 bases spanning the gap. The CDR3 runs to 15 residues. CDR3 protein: CASSFRGGAGAEAFF. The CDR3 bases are TGTGCCAGCAGTTTCCGCGGGGGCGCGGGAGCTGAAGCTTTCTTT.

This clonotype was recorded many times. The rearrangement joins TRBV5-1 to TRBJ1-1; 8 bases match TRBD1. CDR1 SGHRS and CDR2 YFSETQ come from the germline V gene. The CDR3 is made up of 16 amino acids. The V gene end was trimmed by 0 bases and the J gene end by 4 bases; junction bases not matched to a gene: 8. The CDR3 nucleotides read TGCGCCAGCAGCTTGGACGGGACAGGCCCATTCACTGAAGCTTTCTTT. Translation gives CASSLDGTGPFTEAFF.

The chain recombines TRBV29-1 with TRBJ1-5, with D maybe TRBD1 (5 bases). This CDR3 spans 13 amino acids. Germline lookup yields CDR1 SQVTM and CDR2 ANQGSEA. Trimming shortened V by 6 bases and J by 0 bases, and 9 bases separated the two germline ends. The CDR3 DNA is TGCAGCGTGGGGCAGAATAGCAATCAGCCCCAGCATTTT. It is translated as CSVGQNSNQPQHF.

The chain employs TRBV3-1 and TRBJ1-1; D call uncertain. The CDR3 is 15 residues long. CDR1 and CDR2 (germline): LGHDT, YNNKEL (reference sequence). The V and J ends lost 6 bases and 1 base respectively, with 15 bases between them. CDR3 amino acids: CASSQTRGKNTEAFF. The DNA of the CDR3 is TGTGCCAGCAGTCAAACCCGAGGTAAGAACACTGAAGCTTTCTTT.

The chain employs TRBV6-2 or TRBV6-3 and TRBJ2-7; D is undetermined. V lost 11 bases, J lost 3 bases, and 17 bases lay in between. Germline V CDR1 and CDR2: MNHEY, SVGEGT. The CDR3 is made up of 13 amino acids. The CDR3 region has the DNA TGTGCCTGCTCCCTTCCGGGCGTCTACGAGCAGTACTTC. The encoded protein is CACSLPGVYEQYF.

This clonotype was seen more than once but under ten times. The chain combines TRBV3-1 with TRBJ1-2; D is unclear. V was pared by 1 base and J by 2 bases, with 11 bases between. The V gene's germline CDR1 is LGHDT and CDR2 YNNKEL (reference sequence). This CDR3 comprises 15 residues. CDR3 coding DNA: TGTGCCAGCAGCCAAGTGCAAGCAGGCAACTATGGCTACACCTTC. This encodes CASSQVQAGNYGYTF.

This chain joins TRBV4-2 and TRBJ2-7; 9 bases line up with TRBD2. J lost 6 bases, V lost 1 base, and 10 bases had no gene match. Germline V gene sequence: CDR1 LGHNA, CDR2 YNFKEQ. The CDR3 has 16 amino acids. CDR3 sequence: CASSQGLLAGTLEQYF. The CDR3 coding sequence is TGTGCCAGCAGCCAAGGGTTGCTAGCGGGGACGCTCGAGCAGTACTTC.

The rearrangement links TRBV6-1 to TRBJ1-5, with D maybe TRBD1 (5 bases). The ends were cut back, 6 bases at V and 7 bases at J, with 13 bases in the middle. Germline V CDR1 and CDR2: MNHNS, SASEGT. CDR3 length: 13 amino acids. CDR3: CASSTPRGQPQHF. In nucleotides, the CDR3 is TGTGCCAGCAGCACACCCCGGGGGCAGCCCCAGCATTTT.

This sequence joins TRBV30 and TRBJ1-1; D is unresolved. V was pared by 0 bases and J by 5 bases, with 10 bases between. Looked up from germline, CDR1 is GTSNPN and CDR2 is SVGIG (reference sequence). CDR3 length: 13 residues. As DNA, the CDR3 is TGTGCCTGGAGTGTACTGGGGTCTACTGAAGCTTTCTTT. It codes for CAWSVLGSTEAFF.

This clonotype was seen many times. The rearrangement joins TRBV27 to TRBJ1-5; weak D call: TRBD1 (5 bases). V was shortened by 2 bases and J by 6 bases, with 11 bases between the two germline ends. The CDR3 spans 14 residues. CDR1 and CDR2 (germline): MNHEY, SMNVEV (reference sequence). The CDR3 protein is CASSLGADAQPQHF. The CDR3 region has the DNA TGTGCCAGCAGTTTAGGGGCAGACGCTCAGCCCCAGCATTTT.

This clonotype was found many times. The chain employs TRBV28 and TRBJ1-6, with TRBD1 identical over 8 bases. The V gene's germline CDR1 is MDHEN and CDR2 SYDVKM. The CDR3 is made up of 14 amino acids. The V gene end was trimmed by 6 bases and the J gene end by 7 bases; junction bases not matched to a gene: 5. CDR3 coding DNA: TGTGCCAGCAGACAGACAGGGGAAAATTCACCCCTCCACTTT. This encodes CASRQTGENSPLHF.

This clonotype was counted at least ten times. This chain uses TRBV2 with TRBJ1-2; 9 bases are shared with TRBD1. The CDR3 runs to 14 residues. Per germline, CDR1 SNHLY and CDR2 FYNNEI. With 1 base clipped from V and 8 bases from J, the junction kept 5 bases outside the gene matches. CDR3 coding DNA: TGTGCCAGCAGTGAAGTAGGGACAGGGCACGGCTACACCTTC. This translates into CASSEVGTGHGYTF.

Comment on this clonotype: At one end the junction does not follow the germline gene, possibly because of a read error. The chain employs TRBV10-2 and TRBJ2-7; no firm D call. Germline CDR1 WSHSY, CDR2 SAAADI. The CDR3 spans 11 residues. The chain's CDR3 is CASSESGQSHF. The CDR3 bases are TGCGCCAGCAGTGAGTCAGGTCAGAGCCACTTC.

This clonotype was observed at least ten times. CDR3 DNA sequence: TGTGCCAGCAGCTTAGGGACCGAAAACATTCAGTACTTC. Translation: CASSLGTENIQYF. The chain couples TRBV11-2 to TRBJ2-4; D remains unclear. Looked up from germline, CDR1 is SGHAT and CDR2 is FQNNGV. The V and J ends lost 1 base and 5 bases respectively, with 6 bases between them. The length of the CDR3 is 13 residues.

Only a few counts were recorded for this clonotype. The DNA for the CDR3 is TGTGCCAGCAGTTTAAGGTCGAACAGGGAGGATCAGCCCCAGCATTTT. It is translated as CASSLRSNREDQPQHF. The chain is built from TRBV28 and TRBJ1-5; maybe TRBD1 (6 bases). The CDR3 runs 16 residues. Germline loops: CDR1 MDHEN, CDR2 SYDVKM. Trimming pared 2 bases from V and 5 bases from J, leaving 16 bases between.

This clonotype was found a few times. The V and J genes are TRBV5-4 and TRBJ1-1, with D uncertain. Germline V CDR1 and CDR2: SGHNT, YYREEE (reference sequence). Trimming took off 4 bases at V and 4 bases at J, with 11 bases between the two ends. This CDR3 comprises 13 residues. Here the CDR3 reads CASSRRVSTEAFF. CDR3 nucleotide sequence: TGTGCCAGCAGCCGACGAGTAAGCACTGAAGCTTTCTTT.